Presented here are 6 T cell receptor beta chains from one specimen sequenced in a study of cytomegalovirus exposure and HLA in healthy donors. PCR employed 60 Vbeta and 13 Jbeta primers. TCRdb's copy holds only in-frame clones and misses some; the assay was immunoSEQ multiplex PCR. The data contain fewer than 180,000 clones, about 85% of them singletons. What was sequenced was PBMCs. These receptors all come from a human donor in good health.

The V and J genes are TRBV7-2 and TRBJ2-1; TRBD2 agrees at 10 bases. The CDR3 is made up of 13 amino acids. V was clipped by 3 bases and J by 10 bases; unmatched bases: 3. From germline, CDR1 is SGHTA and CDR2 FQGNSA. The CDR3: CASSFGTSVEQFF. CDR3 nucleotide sequence: TGTGCCAGCAGCTTTGGGACTAGCGTGGAGCAGTTCTTC.

The chain recombines TRBV5-4 with TRBJ1-1; D call uncertain. The CDR3 has 13 amino acids. The germline gives CDR1 SGHNT, CDR2 YYREEE (reference sequence). V was pared by 4 bases and J by 4 bases, with 11 bases between. The CDR3 here is CASSARELTEAFF. DNA of the CDR3: TGTGCCAGCAGCGCTCGGGAGCTCACTGAAGCTTTCTTT.

The rearrangement uses TRBV27 and TRBJ2-3; 12 positions agree with TRBD1. V lost 3 bases to trimming and J lost 3 bases; unmatched junction nucleotides: 1. CDR3 size: 15 residues. Germline V gene data show CDR1 as MNHEY and CDR2 as SMNVEV (reference sequence). CDR3 residues: CASSLGQGATDTQYF. The DNA of the CDR3 is TGTGCCAGCAGTTTGGGACAGGGGGCTACAGATACGCAGTATTTT.

The CDR3 DNA reads TGTGCCAGCAACACCGGACTACGAAATTCACCCCTCCACTTT. Amino acid sequence: CASNTGLRNSPLHF. The chain couples TRBV2 to TRBJ1-6; no clear D. Trimming shortened V by 7 bases and J by 7 bases, and 14 bases separated the two germline ends. This CDR3 spans 14 amino acids. Per the germline V gene, CDR1 is SNHLY and CDR2 is FYNNEI.

The chain recombines TRBV4-1 with TRBJ1-1; D not certain. The V end lost 2 bases, the J end lost 6 bases, and 16 bases lay between the germline ends. In germline, CDR1 is MGHRA, CDR2 YSYEKL. The CDR3 extends over 15 amino acids. CDR3 DNA sequence: TGCGCCAGCAGCCAACCACTCATCGAAAAGTCTGAAGCTTTCTTT. This encodes CASSQPLIEKSEAFF.

The chain joins TRBV6-1 to TRBJ2-5; weak D call: TRBD2 (6 bases). The J call is in doubt because the DNA end fits TRBJ2-7 better. The CDR3 is 15 amino acids. Germline V gene lookup returns CDR1 MNHNS and CDR2 SASEGT. CDR3 sequence: CASSEAGTASYEQYF. In DNA form, the CDR3 reads TGTGCCAGCAGTGAAGCGGGGACTGCCTCCTACGAGCAGTACTTC.